Given below is one TCR beta chain in context. Its antigen is unknown. The data originate from a study of T cells in Graves' hyperthyroidism and ophthalmopathy. Whole-study results and caveats: Model-based prediction identified ophthalmopathy a median around seven months prior to its onset. Among clonotypes expanded in thyroid above 0.001, most were also found in blood.

Aged 18 to 65, the patients had hyperthyroidism that was newly diagnosed and had lasted under 2 months. The authors took PBMCs from 10 ml fresh peripheral blood. Amplified TCR beta CDR3 regions derived from RNA transcripts. Carried out on the TCR CDR3, a first-round RT-PCR used the HTBI primer set. MiXCR, run by TCRdb on the multiplex PCR reads, gives a single entry per CDR3 protein. The sample lists 450,000 to 600,000 distinct CDR3 sequences, roughly 15% occurring once. The CDR3 runs 15 residues. The germline gives CDR1 LNHDA, CDR2 SQIVND (reference sequence). V was pared by 4 bases and J by 6 bases, with 16 bases between.

The chain employs TRBV19 and TRBJ2-1, with unresolved D. The clonotype was recovered from a woman aged 40 to 50 with Graves' hyperthyroidism. Sequencing was carried out using blood. The CDR3 sequence: CASSTGGGAGNEQFF. CDR3 sequence (DNA): TGTGCCAGTAGTACGGGCGGCGGAGCCGGCAATGAGCAGTTCTTC.